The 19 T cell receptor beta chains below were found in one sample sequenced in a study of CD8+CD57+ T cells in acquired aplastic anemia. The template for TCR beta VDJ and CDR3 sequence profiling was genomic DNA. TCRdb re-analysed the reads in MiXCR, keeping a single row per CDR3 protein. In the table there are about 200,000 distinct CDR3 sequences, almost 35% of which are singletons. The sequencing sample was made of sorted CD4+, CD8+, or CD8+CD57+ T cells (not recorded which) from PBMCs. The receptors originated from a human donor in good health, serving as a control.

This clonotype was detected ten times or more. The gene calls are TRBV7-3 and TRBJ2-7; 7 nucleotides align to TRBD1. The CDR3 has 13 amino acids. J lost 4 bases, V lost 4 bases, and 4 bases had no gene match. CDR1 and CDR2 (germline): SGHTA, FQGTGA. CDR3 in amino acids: CASSSGTEYEQYF. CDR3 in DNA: TGTGCCAGCAGCTCCGGGACAGAGTACGAGCAGTACTTC.

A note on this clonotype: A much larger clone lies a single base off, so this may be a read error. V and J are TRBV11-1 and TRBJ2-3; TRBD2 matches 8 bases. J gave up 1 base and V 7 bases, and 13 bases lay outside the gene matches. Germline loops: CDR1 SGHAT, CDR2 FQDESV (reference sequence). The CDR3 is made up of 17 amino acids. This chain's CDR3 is CASNHRRPAGGTDTQYF. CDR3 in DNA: TGTGCCAGCAACCATCGCCGACCAGCGGGAGGCACAGATACGCAGTATTTT. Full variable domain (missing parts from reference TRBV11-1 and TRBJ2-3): EAEVAQSPRYKITEKSQAVAFWCDPISGHATLYWYRQILGQGPELLVQFQDESVVDDSQLPKDRFSAERLKGVDSTLKIQPAELGDSAMYLCASNHRRPAGGTDTQYFGPGTRLTVL.

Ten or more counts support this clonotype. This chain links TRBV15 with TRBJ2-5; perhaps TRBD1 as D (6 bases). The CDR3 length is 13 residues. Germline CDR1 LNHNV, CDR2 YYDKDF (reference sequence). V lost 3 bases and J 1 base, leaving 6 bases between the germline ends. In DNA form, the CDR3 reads TGTGCCACCAGCAGGGACAGCCAAGAGACCCAGTACTTC. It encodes CATSRDSQETQYF.

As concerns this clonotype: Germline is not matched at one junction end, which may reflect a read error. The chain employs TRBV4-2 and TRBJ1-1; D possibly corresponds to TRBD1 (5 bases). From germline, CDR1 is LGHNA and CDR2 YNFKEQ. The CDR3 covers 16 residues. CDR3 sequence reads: CVSSPPKGTMNTEAFF. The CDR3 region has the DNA TGTGTCAGCAGCCCACCCAAAGGGACGATGAACACTGAAGCTTTCTTT.

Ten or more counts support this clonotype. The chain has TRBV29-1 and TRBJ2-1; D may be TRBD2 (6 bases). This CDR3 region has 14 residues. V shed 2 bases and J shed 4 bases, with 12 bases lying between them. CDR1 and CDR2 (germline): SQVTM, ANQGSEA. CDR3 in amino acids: CSVEWEAIYNEQFF. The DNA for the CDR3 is TGCAGCGTTGAATGGGAGGCTATATACAATGAGCAGTTCTTC.

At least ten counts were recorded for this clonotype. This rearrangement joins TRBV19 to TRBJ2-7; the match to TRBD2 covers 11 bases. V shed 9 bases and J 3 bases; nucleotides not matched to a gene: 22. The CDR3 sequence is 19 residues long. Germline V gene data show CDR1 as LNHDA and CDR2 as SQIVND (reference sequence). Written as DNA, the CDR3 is TGTGCCAGCCGAAAGGGGCGCCCTGGGCCCGGGACTAGCGGCTACGAGCAGTACTTC. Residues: CASRKGRPGPGTSGYEQYF.

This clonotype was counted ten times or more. The CDR3 bases are TGTGCCAGCAGTTTTTTCACACAGGGAGGCTATGGCTACACCTTC. Its translation is CASSFFTQGGYGYTF. The genes are TRBV2 and TRBJ1-2, with D possibly matching TRBD1 (6 bases). CDR3 size: 15 residues. Germline CDR1 SNHLY, CDR2 FYNNEI. The germline V and J ends were trimmed by 5 bases and 4 bases, with 17 bases remaining between them. The variable domain in full, completed from reference TRBV2 and TRBJ1-2, reads EPEVTQTPSHQVTQMGQEVILRCVPISNHLYFYWYRQILGQKVEFLVSFYNNEISEKSEIFDDQFSVERPDGSNFTLKIRSTKLEDSAMYFCASSFFTQGGYGYTFGSGTRLTVV.

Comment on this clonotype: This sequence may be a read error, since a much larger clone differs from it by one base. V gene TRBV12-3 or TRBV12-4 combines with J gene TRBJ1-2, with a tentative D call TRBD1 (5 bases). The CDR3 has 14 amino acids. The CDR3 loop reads CPSRHEWGENGYTF. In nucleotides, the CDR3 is TGTCCCAGCAGACACGAGTGGGGGGAAAATGGCTACACCTTC.

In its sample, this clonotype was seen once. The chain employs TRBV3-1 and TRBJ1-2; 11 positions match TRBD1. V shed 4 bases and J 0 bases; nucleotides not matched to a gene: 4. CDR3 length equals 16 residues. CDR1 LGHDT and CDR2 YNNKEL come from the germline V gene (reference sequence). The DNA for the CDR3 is TGTGCCAGCAGCCCTGGACAGGGGGCGGCTAACTATGGCTACACCTTC. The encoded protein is CASSPGQGAANYGYTF.

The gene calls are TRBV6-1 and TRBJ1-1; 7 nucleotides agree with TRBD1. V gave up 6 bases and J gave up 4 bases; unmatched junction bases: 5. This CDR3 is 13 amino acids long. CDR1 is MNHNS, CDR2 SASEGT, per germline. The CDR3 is CASSLDRATEAFF. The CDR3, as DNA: TGTGCCAGCAGCTTAGACAGGGCCACTGAAGCTTTCTTT.

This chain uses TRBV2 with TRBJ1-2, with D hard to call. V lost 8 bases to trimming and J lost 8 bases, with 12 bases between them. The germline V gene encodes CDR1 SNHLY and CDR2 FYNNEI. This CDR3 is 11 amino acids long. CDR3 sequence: CASSGISGYTF. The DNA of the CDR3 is TGTGCCAGCTCGGGAATCAGCGGCTACACCTTC.

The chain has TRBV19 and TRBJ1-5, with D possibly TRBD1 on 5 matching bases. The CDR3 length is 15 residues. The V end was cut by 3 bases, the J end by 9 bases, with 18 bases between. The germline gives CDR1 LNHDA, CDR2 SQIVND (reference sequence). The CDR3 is CASSILGTGSGPQHF. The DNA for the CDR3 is TGTGCCAGTAGTATTCTTGGAACAGGCTCCGGGCCCCAGCATTTT.

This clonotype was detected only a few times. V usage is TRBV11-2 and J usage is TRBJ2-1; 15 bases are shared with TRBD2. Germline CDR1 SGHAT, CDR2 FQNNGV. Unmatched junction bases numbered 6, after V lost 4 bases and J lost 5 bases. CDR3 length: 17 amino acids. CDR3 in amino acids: CASSSRTSGGAHNEQFF. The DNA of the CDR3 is TGTGCCAGCAGCTCCAGGACTAGCGGGGGGGCCCACAATGAGCAGTTCTTC.

The CDR3 loop is CASKLAGGSPTDTQYF. DNA for the CDR3: TGTGCCAGCAAGCTAGCGGGAGGTAGTCCCACAGATACGCAGTATTTT. The chain recombines TRBV19 with TRBJ2-3; 11 bases are shared with TRBD2. J gave up 2 bases and V 9 bases, and 10 bases lay outside the gene matches. Per the germline V gene, CDR1 is LNHDA and CDR2 is SQIVND (reference sequence). CDR3 length: 16 residues.

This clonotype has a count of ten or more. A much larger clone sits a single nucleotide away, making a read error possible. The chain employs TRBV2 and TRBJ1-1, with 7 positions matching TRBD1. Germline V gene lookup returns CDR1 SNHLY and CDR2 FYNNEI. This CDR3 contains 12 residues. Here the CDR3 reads CVSRSDRAEAFF. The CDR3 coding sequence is TGTGTCAGCAGATCTGACAGGGCGGAAGCTTTCTTT.

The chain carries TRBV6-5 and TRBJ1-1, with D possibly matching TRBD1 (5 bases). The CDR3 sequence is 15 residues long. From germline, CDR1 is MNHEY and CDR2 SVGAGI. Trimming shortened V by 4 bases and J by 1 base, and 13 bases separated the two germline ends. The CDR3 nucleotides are TGTGCCAGCAGTTCTCCCTCGACAGCGAACACTGAAGCTTTCTTT. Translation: CASSSPSTANTEAFF.

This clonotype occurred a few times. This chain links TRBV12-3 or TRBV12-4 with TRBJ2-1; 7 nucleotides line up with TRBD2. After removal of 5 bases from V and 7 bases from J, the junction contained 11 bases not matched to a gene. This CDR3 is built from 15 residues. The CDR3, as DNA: TGTGCCAGCAGTATCGAGCGGGAAACGAGGAATGAGCAGTTCTTC. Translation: CASSIERETRNEQFF.

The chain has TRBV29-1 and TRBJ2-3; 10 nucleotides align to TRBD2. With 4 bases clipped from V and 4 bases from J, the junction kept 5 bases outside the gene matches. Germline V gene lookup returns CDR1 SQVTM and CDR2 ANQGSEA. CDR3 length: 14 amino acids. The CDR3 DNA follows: TGCAGCGTTGGGACTAGCGGAACCTCAGATACGCAGTATTTT. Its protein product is CSVGTSGTSDTQYF.

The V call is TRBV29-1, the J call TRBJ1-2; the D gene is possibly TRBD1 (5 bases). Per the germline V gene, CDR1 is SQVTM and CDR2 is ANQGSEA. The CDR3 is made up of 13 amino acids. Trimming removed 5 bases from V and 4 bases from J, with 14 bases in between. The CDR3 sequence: CSVLGPTAYGYTF. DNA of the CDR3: TGCAGCGTTCTGGGACCGACGGCCTATGGCTACACCTTC. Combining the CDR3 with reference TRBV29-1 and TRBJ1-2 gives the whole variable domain SAVISQKPSRDICQRGTSLTIQCQVDSQVTMMFWYRQQPGQSLTLIATANQGSEATYESGFVIDKFPISRPNLTFSTLTVSNMSPEDSSIYLCSVLGPTAYGYTFGSGTRLTVV.